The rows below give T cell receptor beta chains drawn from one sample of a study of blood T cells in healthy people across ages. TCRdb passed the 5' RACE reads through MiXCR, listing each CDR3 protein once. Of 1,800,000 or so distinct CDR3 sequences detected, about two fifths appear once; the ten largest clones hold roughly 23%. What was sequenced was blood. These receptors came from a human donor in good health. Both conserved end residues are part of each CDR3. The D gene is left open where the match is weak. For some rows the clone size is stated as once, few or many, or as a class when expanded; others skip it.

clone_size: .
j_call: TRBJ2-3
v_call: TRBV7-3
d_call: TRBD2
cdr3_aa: CASRSGLADADTQYF
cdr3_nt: TGTGCCAGCAGATCCGGACTAGCGGATGCAGATACGCAGTATTTT

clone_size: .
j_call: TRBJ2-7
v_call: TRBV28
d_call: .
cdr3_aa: CASSFSSASYEQYF
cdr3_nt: TGTGCCAGCAGTTTTAGTAGCGCCTCCTACGAGCAGTACTTC

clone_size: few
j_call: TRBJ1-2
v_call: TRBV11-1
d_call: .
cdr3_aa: CASSLDGPTYGYTF
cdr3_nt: TGTGCCAGCAGCTTAGATGGACCTACCTATGGCTACACCTTC

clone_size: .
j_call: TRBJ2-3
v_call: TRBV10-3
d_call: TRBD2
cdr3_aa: CAIGGGLAGNQYTQYF
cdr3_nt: TGTGCCATCGGTGGGGGACTAGCGGGGAACCAGTATACGCAGTATTTT

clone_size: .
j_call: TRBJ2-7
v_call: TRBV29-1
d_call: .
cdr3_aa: CSVGFMDEQYF
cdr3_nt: TGCAGCGTTGGGTTTATGGACGAGCAGTACTTC

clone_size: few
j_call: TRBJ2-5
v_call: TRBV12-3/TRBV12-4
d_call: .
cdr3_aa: CASSFDHQETQYF
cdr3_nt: TGTGCCAGCAGTTTCGACCACCAAGAGACCCAGTACTTC

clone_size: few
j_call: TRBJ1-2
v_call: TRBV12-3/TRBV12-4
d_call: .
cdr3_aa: CASSTLGLYGYTF
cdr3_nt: TGTGCCAGCAGTACCCTAGGCCTCTATGGCTACACCTTC

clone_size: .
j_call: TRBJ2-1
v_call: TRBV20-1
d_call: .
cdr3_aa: CSAGARPNEQFF
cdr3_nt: TGCAGTGCCGGTGCGAGGCCCAATGAGCAGTTCTTC

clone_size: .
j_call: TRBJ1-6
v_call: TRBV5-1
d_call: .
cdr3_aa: CASSLTGRSPLHF
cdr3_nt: TGCGCCAGCAGCTTGACAGGGCGCTCACCCCTCCACTTT

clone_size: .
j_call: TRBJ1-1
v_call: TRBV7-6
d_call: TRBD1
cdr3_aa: CASSGRTGAMNTEAFF
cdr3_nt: TGTGCCAGCAGCGGTCGGACAGGGGCAATGAACACTGAAGCTTTCTTT

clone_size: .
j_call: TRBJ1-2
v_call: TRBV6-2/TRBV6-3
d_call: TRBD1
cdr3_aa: CASSSRTGTTTYGYTF
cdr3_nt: TGTGCCAGCAGTTCCCGGACAGGCACAACAACTTATGGCTACACCTTC

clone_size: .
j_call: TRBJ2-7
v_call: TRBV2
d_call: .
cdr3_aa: CASSVRLLSYEQYF
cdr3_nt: TGTGCCAGCAGTGTAAGGCTTCTTTCCTACGAGCAGTACTTC

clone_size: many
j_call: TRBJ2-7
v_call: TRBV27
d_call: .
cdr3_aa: CASSFLHEQYF
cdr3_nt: TGTGCCAGCAGTTTTTTGCACGAGCAGTACTTC

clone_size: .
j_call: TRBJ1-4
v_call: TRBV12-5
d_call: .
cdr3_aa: CASAPPAREKLFF
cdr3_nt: TGTGCTAGTGCCCCCCCTGCCCGCGAAAAACTGTTTTTT

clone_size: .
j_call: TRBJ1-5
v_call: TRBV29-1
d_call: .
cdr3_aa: CSVEGEPQHF
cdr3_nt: TGCAGCGTTGAGGGGGAGCCCCAGCATTTT

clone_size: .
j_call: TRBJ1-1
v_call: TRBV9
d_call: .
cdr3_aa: CASSKTGQNTEAFF
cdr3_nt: TGTGCCAGCAGTAAAACAGGACAAAACACTGAAGCTTTCTTT

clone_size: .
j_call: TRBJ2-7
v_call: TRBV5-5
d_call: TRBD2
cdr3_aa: CASSFGTSGDYEQYF
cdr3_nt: TGTGCCAGCAGCTTCGGGACTAGCGGGGACTACGAGCAGTACTTC

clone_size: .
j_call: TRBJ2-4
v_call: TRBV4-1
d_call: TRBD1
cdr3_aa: CASSQEGSGQGIQYF
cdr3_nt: TGCGCCAGCAGCCAAGAAGGCAGTGGACAGGGCATTCAGTACTTC

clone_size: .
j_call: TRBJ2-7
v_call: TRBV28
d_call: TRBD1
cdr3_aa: CASSPGQGNPYEQYF
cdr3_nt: TGTGCCAGCAGCCCAGGACAGGGAAACCCCTACGAGCAGTACTTC